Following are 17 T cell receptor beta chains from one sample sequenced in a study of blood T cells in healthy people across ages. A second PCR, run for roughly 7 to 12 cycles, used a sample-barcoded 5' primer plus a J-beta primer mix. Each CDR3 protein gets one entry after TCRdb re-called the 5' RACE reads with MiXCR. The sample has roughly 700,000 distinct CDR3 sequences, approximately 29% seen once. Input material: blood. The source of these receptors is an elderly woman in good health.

The CDR3 here is CSAPLEYQETQYF. The CDR3 DNA reads as TGCAGTGCCCCACTAGAGTACCAAGAGACCCAGTACTTC. The chain couples TRBV20-1 to TRBJ2-5; TRBD2 is a possible D gene (5 bases). Germline V lookup: CDR1 DFQATT, CDR2 SNEGSKA (reference sequence). V dropped 6 bases and J dropped 0 bases, with 11 bases sitting between them. The CDR3 runs to 13 residues.

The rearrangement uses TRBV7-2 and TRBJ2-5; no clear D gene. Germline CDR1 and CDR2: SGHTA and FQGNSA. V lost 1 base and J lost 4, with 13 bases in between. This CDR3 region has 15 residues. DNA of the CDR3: TGTGCCAGCAGCTTAGTGGCCGAGTTCTCAGAGACCCAGTACTTC. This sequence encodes CASSLVAEFSETQYF.

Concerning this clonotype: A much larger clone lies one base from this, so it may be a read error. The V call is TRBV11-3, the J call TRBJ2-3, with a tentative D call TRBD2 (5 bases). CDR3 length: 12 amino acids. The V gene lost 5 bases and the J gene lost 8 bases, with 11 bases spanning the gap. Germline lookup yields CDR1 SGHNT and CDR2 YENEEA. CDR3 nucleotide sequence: TGTGCCAGCAGCCGGGCTGGAGGTACGCAGTATTTT. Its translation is CASSRAGGTQYF. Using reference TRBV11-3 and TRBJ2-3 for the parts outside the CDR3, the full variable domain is EAGVVQSPRYKIIEKKQPVAFWCNPISGHNTLYWYLQNLGQGPELLIRYENEEAVDDSQLPKDRFSAERLKGVDSTLKIQPAELGDSAVYLCASSRAGGTQYFGPGTRLTVL.

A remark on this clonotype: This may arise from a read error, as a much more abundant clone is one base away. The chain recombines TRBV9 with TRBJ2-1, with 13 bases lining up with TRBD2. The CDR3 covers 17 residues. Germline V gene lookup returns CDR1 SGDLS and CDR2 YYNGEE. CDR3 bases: TGTGCCAGCACGCAGGGACTAGCGGGGAGCTCCAACAATGAGCAGTTCTTC. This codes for CASTQGLAGSSNNEQFF.

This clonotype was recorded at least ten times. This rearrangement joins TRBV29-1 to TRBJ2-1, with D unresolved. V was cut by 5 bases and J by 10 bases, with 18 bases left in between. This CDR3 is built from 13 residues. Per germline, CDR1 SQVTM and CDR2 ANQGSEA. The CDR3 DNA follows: TGCAGCGTTCTTCGCGACTCATCCGGGGAGCAGTTCTTC. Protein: CSVLRDSSGEQFF.

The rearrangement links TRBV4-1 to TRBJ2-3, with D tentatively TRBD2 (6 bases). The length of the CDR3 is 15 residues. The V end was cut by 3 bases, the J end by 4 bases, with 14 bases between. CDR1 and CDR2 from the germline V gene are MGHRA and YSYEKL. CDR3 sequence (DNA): TGCGCCAGCAGCCAGACGGGAGTACCGCCAGATACGCAGTATTTT. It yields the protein CASSQTGVPPDTQYF.

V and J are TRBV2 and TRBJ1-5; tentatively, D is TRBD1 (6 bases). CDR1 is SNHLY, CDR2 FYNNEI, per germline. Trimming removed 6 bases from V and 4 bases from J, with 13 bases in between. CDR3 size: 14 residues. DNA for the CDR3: TGTGCCAGCAGGGAAACAGGGCGGAATCAGCCCCAGCATTTT. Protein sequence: CASRETGRNQPQHF.

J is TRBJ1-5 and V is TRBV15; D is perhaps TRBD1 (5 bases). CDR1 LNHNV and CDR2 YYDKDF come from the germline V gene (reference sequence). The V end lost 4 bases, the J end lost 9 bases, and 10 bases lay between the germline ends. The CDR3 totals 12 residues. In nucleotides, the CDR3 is TGTGCCACCAGCATACCCGGGGGGCCCCAGCATTTT. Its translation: CATSIPGGPQHF.

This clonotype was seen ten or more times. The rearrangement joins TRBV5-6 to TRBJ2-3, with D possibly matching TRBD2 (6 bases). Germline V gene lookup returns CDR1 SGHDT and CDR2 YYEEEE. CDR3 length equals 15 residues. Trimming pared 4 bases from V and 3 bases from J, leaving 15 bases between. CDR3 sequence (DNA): TGTGCCAGCAGCCCGCTTACGGGGGTGACAGATACGCAGTATTTT. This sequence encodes CASSPLTGVTDTQYF.

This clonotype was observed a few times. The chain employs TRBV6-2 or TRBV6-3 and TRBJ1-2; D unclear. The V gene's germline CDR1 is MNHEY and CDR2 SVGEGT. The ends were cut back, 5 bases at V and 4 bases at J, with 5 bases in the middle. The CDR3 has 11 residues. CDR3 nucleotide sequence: TGTGCCAGCAGTCGAGTCTATGGCTACACCTTC. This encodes CASSRVYGYTF.

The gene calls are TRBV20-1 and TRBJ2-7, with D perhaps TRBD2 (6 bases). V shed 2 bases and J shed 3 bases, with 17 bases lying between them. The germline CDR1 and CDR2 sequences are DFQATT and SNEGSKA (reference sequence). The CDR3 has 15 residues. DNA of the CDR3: TGCAGTGCTAGACCTGTTACGGGACTCGTCTACGAGCAGTACTTC. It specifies CSARPVTGLVYEQYF.

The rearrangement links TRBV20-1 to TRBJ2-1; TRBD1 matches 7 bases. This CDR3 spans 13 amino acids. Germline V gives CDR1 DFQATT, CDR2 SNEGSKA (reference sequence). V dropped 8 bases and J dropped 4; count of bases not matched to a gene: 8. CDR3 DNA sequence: TGCAGTACCCAGAAGGGGGCATACAATGAGCAGTTCTTC. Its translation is CSTQKGAYNEQFF.

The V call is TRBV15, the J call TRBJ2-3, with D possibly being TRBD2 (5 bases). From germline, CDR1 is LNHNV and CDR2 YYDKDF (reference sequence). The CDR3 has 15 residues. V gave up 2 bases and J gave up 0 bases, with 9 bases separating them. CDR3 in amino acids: CATSRRRGSTDTQYF. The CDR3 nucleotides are TGTGCCACCAGCAGACGCCGGGGTAGCACAGATACGCAGTATTTT. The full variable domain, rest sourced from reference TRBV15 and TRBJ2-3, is DAMVIQNPRYQVTQFGKPVTLSCSQTLNHNVMYWYQQKSSQAPKLLFHYYDKDFNNEADTPDNFQSRRPNTSFCFLDIRSPGLGDTAMYLCATSRRRGSTDTQYFGPGTRLTVL.

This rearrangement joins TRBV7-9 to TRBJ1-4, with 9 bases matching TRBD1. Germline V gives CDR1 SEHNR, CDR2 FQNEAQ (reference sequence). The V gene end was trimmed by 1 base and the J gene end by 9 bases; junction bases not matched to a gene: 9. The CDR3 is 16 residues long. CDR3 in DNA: TGTGCCAGCAGCTTAGGTACCGGGACAGGGTATCAAAAACTGTTTTTT. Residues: CASSLGTGTGYQKLFF.

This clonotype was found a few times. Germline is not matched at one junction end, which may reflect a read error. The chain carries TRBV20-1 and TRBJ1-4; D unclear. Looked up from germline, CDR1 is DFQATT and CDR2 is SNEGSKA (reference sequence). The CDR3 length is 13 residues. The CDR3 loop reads CSARPMANEKRFF. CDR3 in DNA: TGCAGTGCTAGGCCCATGGCAAATGAAAAACGGTTTTTT.

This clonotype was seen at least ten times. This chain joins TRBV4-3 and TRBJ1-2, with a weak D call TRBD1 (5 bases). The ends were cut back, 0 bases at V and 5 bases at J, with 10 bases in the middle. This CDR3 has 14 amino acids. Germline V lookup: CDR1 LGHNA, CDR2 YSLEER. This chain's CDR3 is CASSQDGGEYGYTF. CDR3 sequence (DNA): TGCGCCAGCAGCCAAGACGGAGGGGAGTATGGCTACACCTTC.

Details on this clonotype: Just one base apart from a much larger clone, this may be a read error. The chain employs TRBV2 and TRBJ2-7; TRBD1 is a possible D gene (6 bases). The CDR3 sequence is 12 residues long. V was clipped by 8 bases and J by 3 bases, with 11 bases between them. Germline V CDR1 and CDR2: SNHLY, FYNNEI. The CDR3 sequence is CASSGQCYEQYF. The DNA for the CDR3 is TGTGCCAGCTCCGGACAGTGCTACGAGCAGTACTTC.